This passage covers 19 T cell receptor beta chains from one sample sequenced in a study of blood T cells in healthy people across ages. Then a second PCR, running roughly 7 to 11 cycles, was carried out with a sample-barcoded 5' primer and a J-beta primer mix. TCRdb reprocessed the 5' RACE reads with MiXCR, giving one entry per CDR3 protein. The sample contains 450,000 to 700,000 distinct CDR3 sequences, 27% of which appear only once. The sample comprised blood. These receptors were taken from a woman in her 70s in good health.

There are a few counts of this clonotype. This chain uses TRBV20-1 with TRBJ2-5, with 12 bases fitting TRBD2. The germline V gene has CDR1 DFQATT and CDR2 SNEGSKA (reference sequence). The CDR3 covers 15 residues. V dropped 4 bases and J dropped 2; count of bases not matched to a gene: 5. The CDR3 DNA reads TGCAGTGCTACTAGCGGGGGGGCGTGGCAAGAGACCCAGTACTTC. Translating gives CSATSGGAWQETQYF.

The J gene is TRBJ1-3, the V gene TRBV27; D remains ambiguous. The CDR3 is 15 amino acids. The V gene's germline CDR1 is MNHEY and CDR2 SMNVEV (reference sequence). V gave up 8 bases and J gave up 0 bases, with 14 bases separating them. The CDR3 protein is CASWPSGRSGNTIYF. CDR3 DNA: TGTGCCAGCTGGCCGTCGGGCCGCTCTGGAAACACCATATATTTT.

The chain is built from TRBV11-2 and TRBJ2-5; unclear D gene. The CDR3 is 15 residues long. The germline gives CDR1 SGHAT, CDR2 FQNNGV. V was pared by 1 base and J by 1 base, with 10 bases between. CDR3 DNA sequence: TGTGCCAGCAGCTTAGTCTTTGGTCTCCAAGAGACCCAGTACTTC. Protein product: CASSLVFGLQETQYF.

This clonotype was seen more than once but under ten times. The chain is built from TRBV20-1 and TRBJ2-1, with TRBD2 matching over 7 bases. This CDR3 region has 13 residues. Germline V gene sequence: CDR1 DFQATT, CDR2 SNEGSKA (reference sequence). V lost 2 bases to trimming and J lost 2 bases; unmatched junction nucleotides: 0. CDR3 sequence (DNA): TGCAGTGCTAGACGGGGGGCCTACAATGAGCAGTTCTTC. Residues: CSARRGAYNEQFF.

The rearrangement joins TRBV3-1 to TRBJ1-2; TRBD1 matches at 10 bases. CDR1 is LGHDT, CDR2 YNNKEL, per germline (reference sequence). This CDR3 spans 15 amino acids. V dropped 4 bases and J dropped 6; count of bases not matched to a gene: 8. In DNA, the CDR3 is TGTGCCAGCAGCCCCGTAACTGGGACAGGGGATGGCTACACCTTC. Translated: CASSPVTGTGDGYTF.

The chain joins TRBV20-1 to TRBJ2-5; unclear D gene. TRBJ2-1 explains the end of the DNA better; the J call may be wrong. Germline V gene lookup returns CDR1 DFQATT and CDR2 SNEGSKA (reference sequence). The CDR3 runs 12 residues. This CDR3 reads CSAILPGGEQFF. DNA of the CDR3: TGCAGTGCTATACTTCCGGGTGGTGAGCAGTTCTTC.

The CDR3 protein is CASSLIRGGTEAFF. CDR3 coding DNA: TGTGCCAGCAGTCTTATCCGGGGCGGCACTGAAGCTTTCTTT. The chain has TRBV7-2 and TRBJ1-1, with D perhaps TRBD1 (5 bases). The CDR3 is made up of 14 amino acids. Trimming removed 6 bases from V and 4 bases from J, with 15 bases in between. The germline V gene has CDR1 SGHTA and CDR2 FQGNSA.

This clonotype was counted once. The chain carries TRBV6-5 and TRBJ1-2; D is perhaps TRBD1 (6 bases). Germline V lookup: CDR1 MNHEY, CDR2 SVGAGI. This CDR3 spans 13 amino acids. Trimming took 3 bases from V and 6 from J, leaving 11 bases between them. CDR3 loop: CASSYSTGNGYTF. The CDR3 nucleotides read TGTGCCAGCAGTTATTCAACAGGGAATGGCTACACCTTC.

This rearrangement joins TRBV6-2 or TRBV6-3 to TRBJ2-1; 9 nucleotides agree with TRBD2. Judging by the DNA end, TRBJ2-7 fits better; the J call may be wrong. Per germline, CDR1 MNHEY and CDR2 SVGEGT. There are 15 residues in the CDR3. CDR3 sequence (DNA): TGTGCCAGCACACCGACCGGGACTAGCAAATGGGAGCAGTACGTC. Protein product: CASTPTGTSKWEQYV.

This clonotype was picked up a small number of times. The chain links TRBV6-2 or TRBV6-3 to TRBJ1-4; no clear D gene. The germline CDR1 and CDR2 sequences are MNHEY and SVGEGT. This CDR3 is 14 amino acids long. V was shortened by 4 bases and J by 4 bases, with 10 bases between the two germline ends. The CDR3 reads CASSSSDHNEKLFF. DNA for the CDR3: TGTGCCAGCAGTTCCTCGGATCATAATGAAAAACTGTTTTTT.

Many counts were recorded for this clonotype. The chain has TRBV27 and TRBJ1-4, with D perhaps matching TRBD1 (6 bases). Trimming stripped 5 bases from V and 5 bases from J, with 9 bases between. This CDR3 has 13 residues. The germline V gene has CDR1 MNHEY and CDR2 SMNVEV (reference sequence). The CDR3 is CASSRTANEKLFF. Written as DNA, the CDR3 is TGTGCCAGCAGTAGGACAGCGAATGAAAAACTGTTTTTT.

The chain is built from TRBV5-1 and TRBJ1-2, with TRBD1 matching 9 bases. The J segment lost 6 bases and the V segment lost 4 bases, leaving 7 bases of the junction unmatched. Germline-derived CDR1 and CDR2 are SGHRS and YFSETQ. The CDR3 length is 14 residues. The CDR3 nucleotides read TGCGCCAGCAGCCCACACCGACAGGGGGATGGCTACACCTTC. Protein sequence: CASSPHRQGDGYTF.

V is TRBV20-1 and J is TRBJ2-3, with D possibly TRBD2 on 5 matching bases. CDR1 and CDR2 from the germline V gene are DFQATT and SNEGSKA (reference sequence). Trimming took 3 bases from V and 0 from J, leaving 10 bases between them. The CDR3 loop spans 14 amino acids. DNA of the CDR3: TGCAGTGCTAGCGCGCGGGTTAGCACAGATACGCAGTATTTT. This translates into CSASARVSTDTQYF.

The rearrangement links TRBV12-3 or TRBV12-4 to TRBJ2-5; 8 bases fit TRBD1. The DNA end is a closer match to TRBJ2-7, so the J assignment may be wrong. This CDR3 has 12 amino acids. In DNA form, the CDR3 reads TGTGCCAGCAGGCCCACAGGGGGCGAGCAGTACTTC. Translated: CASRPTGGEQYF.

This chain links TRBV5-1 with TRBJ1-1, with D unresolved. The CDR3 extends over 14 amino acids. Germline V CDR1 and CDR2: SGHRS, YFSETQ. Trimming cost V 6 bases and J 6 bases, with 18 bases left between them. The CDR3 here is CASTGGRRRAEAFF. Here the CDR3 DNA reads TGCGCCAGCACCGGAGGAAGAAGACGGGCTGAAGCTTTCTTT.

This clonotype was counted only a few times. The J gene is TRBJ2-5, the V gene TRBV5-1; a possible D gene is TRBD2 (5 bases). The last part of the DNA fits TRBJ2-1 better; the J call may be wrong. Germline CDR1 SGHRS, CDR2 YFSETQ. This CDR3 spans 15 amino acids. In nucleotides, the CDR3 is TGCGCCAGCAGCTTGGGACCCTCACTAGGACATGAGCAGTTCTTC. This encodes CASSLGPSLGHEQFF.

This clonotype showed up just a few times. The rearrangement joins TRBV7-2 to TRBJ2-5, with D maybe TRBD2 (6 bases). The V gene lost 4 bases and the J gene lost 10 bases, with 19 bases spanning the gap. In germline, CDR1 is SGHTA, CDR2 FQGNSA. This CDR3 contains 14 residues. The CDR3 sequence: CASSSPPASEGQYF. The CDR3 DNA sequence: TGTGCCAGCAGCTCTCCCCCTGCGTCGGAGGGCCAGTACTTC.

This sequence joins TRBV3-1 and TRBJ2-5, with a possible D match to TRBD2 (5 bases). The J call may be faulty, since TRBJ2-7 better matches the DNA end. Germline V gene data show CDR1 as LGHDT and CDR2 as YNNKEL (reference sequence). The CDR3 covers 15 residues. The CDR3 DNA is TGTGCCAGCAGCCAAGAGGCGGGTTTCTCCTACGAGCAGTACTTC. Translated, it gives CASSQEAGFSYEQYF.

This clonotype was recorded a few times. J is TRBJ2-7 and V is TRBV29-1, with D perhaps being TRBD1 or TRBD2 (5 bases each). Germline CDR1 is SQVTM and CDR2 is ANQGSEA. The CDR3 covers 13 residues. V lost 5 bases to trimming and J lost 3 bases, with 14 bases between them. The CDR3 DNA reads TGCAGCGTTTCGGGACGGGGAGACTACGAGCAGTACTTC. Translation: CSVSGRGDYEQYF.